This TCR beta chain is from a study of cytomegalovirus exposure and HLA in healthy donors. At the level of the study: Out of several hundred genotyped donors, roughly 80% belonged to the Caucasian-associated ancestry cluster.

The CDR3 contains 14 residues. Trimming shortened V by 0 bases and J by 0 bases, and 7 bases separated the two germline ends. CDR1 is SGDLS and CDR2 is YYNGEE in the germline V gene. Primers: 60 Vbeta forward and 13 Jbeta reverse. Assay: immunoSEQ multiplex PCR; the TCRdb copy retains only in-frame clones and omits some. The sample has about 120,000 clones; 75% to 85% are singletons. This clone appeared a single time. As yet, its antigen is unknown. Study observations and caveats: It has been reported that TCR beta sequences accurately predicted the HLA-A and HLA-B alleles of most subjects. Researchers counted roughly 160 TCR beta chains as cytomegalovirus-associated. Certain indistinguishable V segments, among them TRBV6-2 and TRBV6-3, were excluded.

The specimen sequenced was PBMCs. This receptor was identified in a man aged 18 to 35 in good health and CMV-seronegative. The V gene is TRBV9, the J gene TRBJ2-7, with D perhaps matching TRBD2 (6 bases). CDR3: CASSVVGSSYEQYF. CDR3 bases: TGTGCCAGCAGCGTAGTCGGGAGCTCCTACGAGCAGTACTTC.